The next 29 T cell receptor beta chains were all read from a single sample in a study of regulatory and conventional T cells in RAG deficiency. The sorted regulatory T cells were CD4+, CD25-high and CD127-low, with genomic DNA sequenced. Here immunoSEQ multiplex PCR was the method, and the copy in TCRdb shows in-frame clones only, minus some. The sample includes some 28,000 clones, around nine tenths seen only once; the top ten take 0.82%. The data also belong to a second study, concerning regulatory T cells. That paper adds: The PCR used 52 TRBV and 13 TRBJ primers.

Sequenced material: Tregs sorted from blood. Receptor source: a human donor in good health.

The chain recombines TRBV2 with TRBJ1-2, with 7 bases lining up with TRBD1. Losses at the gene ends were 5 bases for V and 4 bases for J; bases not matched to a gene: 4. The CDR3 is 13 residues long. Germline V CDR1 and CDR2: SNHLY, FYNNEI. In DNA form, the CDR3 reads TGTGCCAGCAGTCCTGACAGGGTCTATGGCTACACCTTC. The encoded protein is CASSPDRVYGYTF.

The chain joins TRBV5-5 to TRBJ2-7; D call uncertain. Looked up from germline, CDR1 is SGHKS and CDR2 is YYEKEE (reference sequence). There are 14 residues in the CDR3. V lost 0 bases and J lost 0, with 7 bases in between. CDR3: CASSLDFHSYEQYF. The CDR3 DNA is TGTGCCAGCAGCTTGGATTTCCACTCCTACGAGCAGTACTTC.

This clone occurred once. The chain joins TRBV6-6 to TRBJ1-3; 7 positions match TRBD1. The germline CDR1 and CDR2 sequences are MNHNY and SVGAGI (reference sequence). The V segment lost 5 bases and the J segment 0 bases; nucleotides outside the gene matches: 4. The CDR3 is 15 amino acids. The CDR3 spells CASSMGQRSGNTIYF. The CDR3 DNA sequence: TGTGCCAGCAGTATGGGACAGCGCTCTGGAAACACCATATATTTT.

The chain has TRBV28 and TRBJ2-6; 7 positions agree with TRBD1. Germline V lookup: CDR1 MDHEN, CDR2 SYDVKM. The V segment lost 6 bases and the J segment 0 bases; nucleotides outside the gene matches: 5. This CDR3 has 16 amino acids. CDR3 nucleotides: TGTGCCAGCAGCCGGGGACAGCCCTCTGGGGCCAACGTCCTGACTTTC. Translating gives CASSRGQPSGANVLTF.

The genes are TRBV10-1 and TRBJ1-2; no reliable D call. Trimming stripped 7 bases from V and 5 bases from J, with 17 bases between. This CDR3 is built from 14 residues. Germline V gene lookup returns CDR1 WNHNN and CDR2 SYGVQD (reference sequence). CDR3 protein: CASNTAEVAYGYTF. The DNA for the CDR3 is TGCGCCAGCAACACAGCGGAGGTAGCTTATGGCTACACCTTC.

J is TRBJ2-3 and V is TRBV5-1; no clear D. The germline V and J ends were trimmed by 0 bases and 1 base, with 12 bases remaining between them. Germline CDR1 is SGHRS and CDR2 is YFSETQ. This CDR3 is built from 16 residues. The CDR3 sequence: CASSLGKASGTDTQYF. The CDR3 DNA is TGCGCCAGCAGCTTGGGAAAGGCCTCGGGCACAGATACGCAGTATTTT.

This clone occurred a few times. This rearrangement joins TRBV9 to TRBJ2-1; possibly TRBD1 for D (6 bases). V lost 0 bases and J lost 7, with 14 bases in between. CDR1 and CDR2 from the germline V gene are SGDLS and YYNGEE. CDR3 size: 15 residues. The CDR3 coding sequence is TGTGCCAGCAGCGTAGGGCTGGGGGCCAGGAATGAGCAGTTCTTC. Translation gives CASSVGLGARNEQFF.

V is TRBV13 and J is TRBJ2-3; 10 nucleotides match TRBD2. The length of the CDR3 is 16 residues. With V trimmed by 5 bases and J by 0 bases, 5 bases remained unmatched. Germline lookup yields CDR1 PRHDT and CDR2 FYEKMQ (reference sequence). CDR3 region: CASSLKRGGSTDTQYF. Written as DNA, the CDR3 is TGTGCCAGCAGCCTCAAGCGGGGGGGTAGCACAGATACGCAGTATTTT.

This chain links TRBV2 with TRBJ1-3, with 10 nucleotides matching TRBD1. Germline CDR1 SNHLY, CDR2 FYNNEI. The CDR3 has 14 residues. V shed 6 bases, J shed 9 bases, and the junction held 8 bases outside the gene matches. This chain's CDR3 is CASRGDRGPSTIYF. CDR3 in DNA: TGTGCCAGCAGGGGGGACAGGGGCCCCAGCACCATATATTTT.

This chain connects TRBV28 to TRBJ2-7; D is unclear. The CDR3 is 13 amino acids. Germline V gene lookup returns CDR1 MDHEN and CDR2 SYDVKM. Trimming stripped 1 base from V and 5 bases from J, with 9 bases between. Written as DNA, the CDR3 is TGTGCCAGCAGTTTATTTTTGGGTGACGAGCAGTACTTC. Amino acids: CASSLFLGDEQYF. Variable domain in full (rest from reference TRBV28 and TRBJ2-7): DVKVTQSSRYLVKRTGEKVFLECVQDMDHENMFWYRQDPGLGLRLIYFSYDVKMKEKGDIPEGYSVSREKKERFSLILESASTNQTSMYLCASSLFLGDEQYFGPGTRLTVT.

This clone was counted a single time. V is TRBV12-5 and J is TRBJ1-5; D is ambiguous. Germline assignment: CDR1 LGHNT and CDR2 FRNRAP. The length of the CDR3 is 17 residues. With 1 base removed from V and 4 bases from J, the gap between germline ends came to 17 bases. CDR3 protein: CASGLAPSGQRNQPQHF. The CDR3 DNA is TGTGCTAGTGGTTTGGCCCCTTCGGGTCAAAGGAATCAGCCCCAGCATTTT.

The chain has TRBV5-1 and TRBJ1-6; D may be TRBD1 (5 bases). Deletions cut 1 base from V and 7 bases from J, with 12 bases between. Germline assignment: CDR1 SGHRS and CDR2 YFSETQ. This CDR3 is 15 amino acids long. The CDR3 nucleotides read TGCGCCAGCAGCTTGATCGCAGGGCCAAATTCACCCCTCCACTTT. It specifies CASSLIAGPNSPLHF.

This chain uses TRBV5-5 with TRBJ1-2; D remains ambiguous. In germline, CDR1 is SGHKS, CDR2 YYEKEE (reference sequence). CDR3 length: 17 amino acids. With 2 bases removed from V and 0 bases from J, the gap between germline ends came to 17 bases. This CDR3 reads CASSFSLRASANYGYTF. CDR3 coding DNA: TGTGCCAGCAGCTTTAGTCTTCGGGCTTCAGCTAACTATGGCTACACCTTC.

The CDR3 bases are TGCGCCAGCAGCTTTCGGCAGGGGATGGATGGCTACACCTTC. Residues: CASSFRQGMDGYTF. The J gene is TRBJ1-2, the V gene TRBV5-1; D may be TRBD1 (6 bases). Germline CDR1 is SGHRS and CDR2 is YFSETQ. The germline V and J ends were trimmed by 2 bases and 6 bases, with 14 bases remaining between them. This CDR3 is built from 14 residues.

In nucleotides, the CDR3 is TGCGCCAGCAGCCAAGAGAGTTATCAGCCCCAGCATTTT. This translates into CASSQESYQPQHF. V and J are TRBV4-1 and TRBJ1-5; D call uncertain. V lost 0 bases, J lost 5 bases, and 5 bases lay in between. Germline CDR1 MGHRA, CDR2 YSYEKL. This CDR3 is built from 13 residues.

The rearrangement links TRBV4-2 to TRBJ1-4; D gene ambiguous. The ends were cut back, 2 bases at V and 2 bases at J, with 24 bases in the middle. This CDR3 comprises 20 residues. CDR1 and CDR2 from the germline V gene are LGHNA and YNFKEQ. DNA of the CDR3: TGTGCCAGCAGCCAATTCTTAGATTTCGGGCCCCGGCGGACTAATGAAAAACTGTTTTTT. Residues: CASSQFLDFGPRRTNEKLFF.

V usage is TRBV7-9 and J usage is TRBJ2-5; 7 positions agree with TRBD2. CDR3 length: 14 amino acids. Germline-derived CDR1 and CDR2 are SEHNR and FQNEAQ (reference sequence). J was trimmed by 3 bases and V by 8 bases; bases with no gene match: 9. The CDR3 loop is CASRLSGSKETQYF. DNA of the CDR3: TGTGCCAGCCGCCTTAGCGGGTCTAAAGAGACCCAGTACTTC.

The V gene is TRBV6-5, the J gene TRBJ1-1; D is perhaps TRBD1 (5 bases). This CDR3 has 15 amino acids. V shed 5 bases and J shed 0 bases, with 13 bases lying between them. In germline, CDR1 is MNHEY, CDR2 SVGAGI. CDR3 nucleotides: TGTGCCAGCAGTACCAACAGGAGACTGAACACTGAAGCTTTCTTT. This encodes CASSTNRRLNTEAFF.

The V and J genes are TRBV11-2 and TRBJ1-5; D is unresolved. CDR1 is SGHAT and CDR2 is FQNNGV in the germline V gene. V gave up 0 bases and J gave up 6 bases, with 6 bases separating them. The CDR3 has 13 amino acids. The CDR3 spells CASSLETGQPQHF. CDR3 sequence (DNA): TGTGCCAGCAGCTTAGAAACGGGTCAGCCCCAGCATTTT.

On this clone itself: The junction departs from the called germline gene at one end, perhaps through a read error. CDR3 protein: CASSPPGGGRGIETQYF. The CDR3 DNA is TGTGCCAGCTCCCCACCTGGCGGGGGACGGGGGATAGAGACCCAGTACTTC. The chain has TRBV18 and TRBJ2-5; 7 bases agree with TRBD2. The CDR3 sequence is 17 residues long. Looked up from germline, CDR1 is KGHSH and CDR2 is LQKENI.

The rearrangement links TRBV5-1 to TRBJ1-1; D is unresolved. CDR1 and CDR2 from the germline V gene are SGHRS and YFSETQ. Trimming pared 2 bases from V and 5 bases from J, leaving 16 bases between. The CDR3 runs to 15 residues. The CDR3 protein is CASSFAPSVGTEAFF. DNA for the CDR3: TGCGCCAGCAGCTTCGCACCATCTGTAGGGACTGAAGCTTTCTTT. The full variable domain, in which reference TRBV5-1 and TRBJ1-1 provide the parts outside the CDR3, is KAGVTQTPRYLIKTRGQQVTLSCSPISGHRSVSWYQQTPGQGLQFLFEYFSETQRNKGNFPGRFSGRQFSNSRSEMNVSTLELGDSALYLCASSFAPSVGTEAFFGQGTRLTVV.

The CDR3 DNA is TGCGCCAGCAGCTTGCGGGGCAGTTTGATGAACACTGAAGCTTTCTTT. Amino acid sequence: CASSLRGSLMNTEAFF. The chain links TRBV5-1 to TRBJ1-1, with TRBD1 as a possible D gene (5 bases). Germline CDR1 SGHRS, CDR2 YFSETQ. The CDR3 length is 16 residues. V lost 1 base to trimming and J lost 0 bases, with 13 bases between them.

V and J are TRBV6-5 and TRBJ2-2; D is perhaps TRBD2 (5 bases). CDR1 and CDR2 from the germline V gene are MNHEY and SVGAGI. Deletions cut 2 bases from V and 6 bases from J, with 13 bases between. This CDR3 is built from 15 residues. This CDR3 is CASSYLLASAGELFF. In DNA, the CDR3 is TGTGCCAGCAGTTACCTGCTAGCTTCGGCCGGGGAGCTGTTTTTT.

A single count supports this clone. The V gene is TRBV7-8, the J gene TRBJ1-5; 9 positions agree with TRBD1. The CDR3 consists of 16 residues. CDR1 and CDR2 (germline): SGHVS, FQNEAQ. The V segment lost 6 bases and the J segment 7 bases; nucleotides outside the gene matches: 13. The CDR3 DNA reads TGTGCCAGCAGGGCCGGGACAGGGTTTTTCAACCAGCCCCAGCATTTT. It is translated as CASRAGTGFFNQPQHF.

The CDR3 DNA is TGCGCCAGCAGCCCAGCGGGGGCCTACTATGGCTACACCTTC. It specifies CASSPAGAYYGYTF. V is TRBV5-1 and J is TRBJ1-2; D is perhaps TRBD1 (6 bases). CDR1 is SGHRS and CDR2 is YFSETQ in the germline V gene. Trimming left V 4 bases short and J 3 bases short, with 13 bases between. This CDR3 is built from 14 residues.

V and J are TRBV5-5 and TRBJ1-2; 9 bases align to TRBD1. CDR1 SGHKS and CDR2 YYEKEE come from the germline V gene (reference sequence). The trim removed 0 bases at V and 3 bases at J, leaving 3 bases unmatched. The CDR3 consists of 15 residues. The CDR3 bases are TGTGCCAGCAGCTTGGGGGGGACAGGGCACTATGGCTACACCTTC. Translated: CASSLGGTGHYGYTF.

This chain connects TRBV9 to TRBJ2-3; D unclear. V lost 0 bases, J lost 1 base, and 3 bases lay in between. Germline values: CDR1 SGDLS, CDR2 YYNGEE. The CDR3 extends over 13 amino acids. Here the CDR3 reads CASSVAGTDTQYF. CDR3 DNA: TGTGCCAGCAGCGTAGCAGGCACAGATACGCAGTATTTT. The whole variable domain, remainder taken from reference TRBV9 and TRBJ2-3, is DSGVTQTPKHLITATGQRVTLRCSPRSGDLSVYWYQQSLDQGLQFLIQYYNGEERAKGNILERFSAQQFPDLHSELNLSSLELGDSALYFCASSVAGTDTQYFGPGTRLTVL.

The CDR3 DNA follows: TGCAGCGTTGTTCTTGGCGGGGGCACAGATACGCAGTATTTT. As protein: CSVVLGGGTDTQYF. The rearrangement links TRBV29-1 to TRBJ2-3; D may be TRBD2 (6 bases). The CDR3 length is 14 residues. CDR1 is SQVTM and CDR2 is ANQGSEA in the germline V gene. Trimming removed 4 bases at V and 1 base at J, with 12 bases between.

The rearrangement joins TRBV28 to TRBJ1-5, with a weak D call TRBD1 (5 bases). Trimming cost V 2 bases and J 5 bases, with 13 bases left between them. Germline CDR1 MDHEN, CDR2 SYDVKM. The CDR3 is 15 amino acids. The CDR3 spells CASSLGWGFHQPQHF. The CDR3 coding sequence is TGTGCCAGCAGTTTAGGTTGGGGGTTTCATCAGCCCCAGCATTTT.